Each of the 16 T cell receptor beta chains below was sequenced from the same sample in a study of blood T cell repertoires in COVID-19 (TCRdb year 2020). Preparation of the library involved the immunoSEQ multiplex PCR assay. Entries here come from immuneACCESS through TCRdb and include only in-frame sequences with V and J called. Some clones fail to appear in such tables; in the studies checked, an unresolved V gene covers under half of the shortfall, and the cause of the remainder is unknown. This sample lists some 200,000 clones; about 86% were detected once. Of the sample, about 0.81% falls within the top ten clones. The specimen was peripheral blood. The receptors shown here come from a woman in her 70s with acute or convalescent COVID-19.

The chain employs TRBV12-3 or TRBV12-4 and TRBJ1-1; 8 bases fit TRBD1. The CDR3 contains 13 residues. V was pared by 3 bases and J by 8 bases, with 5 bases of the junction left unmatched. CDR3 in amino acids: CASSFARQGEAFF. CDR3 DNA sequence: TGTGCCAGCAGTTTCGCCAGACAGGGGGAAGCTTTCTTT.

The chain uses TRBV7-9 and TRBJ1-2, with D unclear. The ends were cut back, 4 bases at V and 8 bases at J, with 14 bases in the middle. The CDR3 covers 13 residues. Germline-derived CDR1 and CDR2 are SEHNR and FQNEAQ (reference sequence). The CDR3 sequence is CASSSSGGHGYTF. For the CDR3, the DNA is TGTGCCAGCAGCTCGTCGGGAGGGCACGGCTACACCTTC.

The chain joins TRBV18 to TRBJ1-6; 7 nucleotides agree with TRBD1. The germline V gene has CDR1 KGHSH and CDR2 LQKENI. CDR3 length: 16 amino acids. With 3 bases clipped from V and 7 bases from J, the junction kept 9 bases outside the gene matches. DNA for the CDR3: TGTGCCAGCTCACCCTTCTCCGGGACAGCCAATTCACCCCTCCACTTT. The encoded protein is CASSPFSGTANSPLHF. The variable domain in full, with the rest retrieved from reference TRBV18 and TRBJ1-6, is NAGVMQNPRHLVRRRGQEARLRCSPMKGHSHVYWYRQLPEEGLKFMVYLQKENIIDESGMPKERFSAEFPKEGPSILRIQQVVRGDSAAYFCASSPFSGTANSPLHFGNGTRLTVT.

This clone has a handful of counts. J is TRBJ2-1 and V is TRBV7-9; 7 bases align to TRBD2. The CDR3 consists of 15 residues. After removal of 5 bases from V and 2 bases from J, the junction contained 6 bases not matched to a gene. The V gene's germline CDR1 is SEHNR and CDR2 FQNEAQ (reference sequence). DNA for the CDR3: TGTGCCAGCAGCATTAGCGGGTTCACCTACAATGAGCAGTTCTTC. Amino acid sequence: CASSISGFTYNEQFF.

The table lists this clone with a count of one. The chain uses TRBV23-1 and TRBJ1-1; 12 bases map to TRBD1. TRBV23-1 is reported as an ORF; its role is uncertain. The CDR3 is 17 residues long. V trimming: 2 bases; J trimming: 3 bases; junction bases outside the gene matches: 7. In DNA form, the CDR3 reads TGCGCCAGCAGTCAAAGGGACAGGGGGCTGAGGGACACTGAAGCTTTCTTT. This codes for CASSQRDRGLRDTEAFF.

The chain recombines TRBV5-1 with TRBJ2-7; TRBD2 agrees at 8 bases. This CDR3 is 15 amino acids long. The germline gives CDR1 SGHRS, CDR2 YFSETQ. Trimming cost V 0 bases and J 3 bases; bases outside gene matches: 5. In DNA, the CDR3 is TGCGCCAGCAGCTTGGCGGGAGGGATTTTCTACGAGCAGTACTTC. It translates to CASSLAGGIFYEQYF.

The V and J genes are TRBV10-3 and TRBJ1-2, with TRBD1 identical over 9 bases. V shed 8 bases, J shed 0 bases, and the junction held 4 bases outside the gene matches. Germline V gives CDR1 ENHRY, CDR2 SYGVKD. This CDR3 has 14 amino acids. Written as DNA, the CDR3 is TGTGCCATCCGGGACAGGGATCCTAACTATGGCTACACCTTC. As protein: CAIRDRDPNYGYTF.

This clone was recorded once. At one end, the junction sequence differs from germline, possibly due to a read error. CDR3 amino acids: CASRKRGTSNYGYTF. CDR3 nucleotides: TGTGCGAGCAGGAAACGGGGGACCTCTAACTATGGCTACACCTTC. This sequence joins TRBV6-5 and TRBJ1-2, with D possibly being TRBD1 (5 bases). The CDR3 is 15 residues long. Germline CDR1 and CDR2: MNHEY and SVGAGI.

This clone was detected once. The rearrangement uses TRBV2 and TRBJ2-1, with 10 nucleotides matching TRBD2. Trimming at V came to 5 bases and at J to 10 bases, leaving 11 bases not matched to a gene. Germline V gives CDR1 SNHLY, CDR2 FYNNEI. The CDR3 length is 15 residues. CDR3: CASSIQSGGAGEQFF. As DNA, the CDR3 is TGTGCCAGCAGTATCCAGAGCGGGGGGGCCGGGGAGCAGTTCTTC. Complete variable domain (other parts from reference TRBV2 and TRBJ2-1): EPEVTQTPSHQVTQMGQEVILRCVPISNHLYFYWYRQILGQKVEFLVSFYNNEISEKSEIFDDQFSVERPDGSNFTLKIRSTKLEDSAMYFCASSIQSGGAGEQFFGPGTRLTVL.

This clone came up once. The chain recombines TRBV24-1 with TRBJ1-4; TRBD1 agrees at 7 bases. This CDR3 contains 17 residues. Trimming removed 4 bases from V and 3 bases from J; junction bases left unmatched: 10. Germline CDR1 and CDR2: KGHDR and SFDVKD. This chain's CDR3 is CATSDALQGTPNEKLFF. CDR3 nucleotide sequence: TGTGCCACCAGTGACGCTTTACAGGGGACTCCTAATGAAAAACTGTTTTTT.

Only one count was recorded for this clone. This sequence joins TRBV2 and TRBJ1-3; 8 bases map to TRBD1. V was pared by 8 bases and J by 2 bases, with 11 bases of the junction left unmatched. The CDR3 is made up of 16 amino acids. In germline, CDR1 is SNHLY, CDR2 FYNNEI. This CDR3 reads CASAIEGQGAGNTIYF. DNA of the CDR3: TGTGCCAGCGCTATCGAAGGACAGGGAGCTGGAAACACCATATATTTT.

The CDR3 loop is CASSRGGYGYTF. CDR3 DNA: TGTGCCAGCAGCCGAGGCGGCTATGGCTACACCTTC. The chain employs TRBV11-3 and TRBJ1-2; D remains ambiguous. The CDR3 covers 12 residues. The V gene lost 5 bases and the J gene lost 4 bases, with 8 bases spanning the gap. The V gene's germline CDR1 is SGHNT and CDR2 YENEEA. The entire variable domain, with the rest obtained from reference TRBV11-3 and TRBJ1-2, is as follows: EAGVVQSPRYKIIEKKQPVAFWCNPISGHNTLYWYLQNLGQGPELLIRYENEEAVDDSQLPKDRFSAERLKGVDSTLKIQPAELGDSAVYLCASSRGGYGYTFGSGTRLTVV.

The chain is built from TRBV5-5 and TRBJ1-1; maybe TRBD1 (6 bases). Germline V gene sequence: CDR1 SGHKS, CDR2 YYEKEE (reference sequence). The V end was cut by 4 bases, the J end by 1 base, with 14 bases between. There are 15 residues in the CDR3. The CDR3 DNA follows: TGTGCCAGCAGCCCCACCCCACAGGGGAACACTGAAGCTTTCTTT. This sequence encodes CASSPTPQGNTEAFF.

The V call is TRBV2, the J call TRBJ2-7, with D tentatively TRBD1 (6 bases). V lost 6 bases to trimming and J lost 1 base, with 16 bases between them. The V gene's germline CDR1 is SNHLY and CDR2 FYNNEI. The CDR3 runs 15 residues. The CDR3 spells CASRKETGTSYEQYF. The DNA of the CDR3 is TGTGCCAGCAGGAAAGAGACAGGAACATCCTACGAGCAGTACTTC.

This clone was observed a single time. The chain has TRBV6-4 and TRBJ1-2; 7 bases agree with TRBD1. The CDR3 is made up of 13 amino acids. The germline V gene encodes CDR1 MRHNA and CDR2 SNTAGT. Trimming took 8 bases from V and 2 from J; bases not matched to a gene: 5. The CDR3 DNA reads as TGTGCCAGCCCCCACAGGGGAAACTATGGCTACACCTTC. Its protein product is CASPHRGNYGYTF.

The chain uses TRBV27 and TRBJ1-1; 7 positions match TRBD1. CDR1 and CDR2 (germline): MNHEY, SMNVEV (reference sequence). The CDR3 runs 18 residues. J was trimmed by 0 bases and V by 2 bases; bases with no gene match: 12. CDR3 amino acids: CASSLRGQLGSMNTEAFF. The CDR3 DNA reads as TGTGCCAGCAGTTTAAGGGGACAGCTCGGTAGCATGAACACTGAAGCTTTCTTT.